A selection of T cell receptor beta chains follows, all from one sample in a study of CD8 T cells in ankylosing spondylitis. One entry per CDR3 protein, called by TCRdb with MiXCR from the 5' RACE reads. This sample has about 390,000 distinct CDR3 sequences, with 20% to 25% found just once. Sequenced input: blood, either unsorted or a sorted T cell fraction (not recorded which). The receptors originated from a male donor with ankylosing spondylitis. Each CDR3 is given with its conserved first and last residue. The order of the fields is clone size, V gene, J gene, D gene, CDR3 protein, CDR3 DNA. The D gene is left open where the match is weak. Expanded clones are given a class, and other clones once, few, many or no size at all.

once	TRBV3-1	TRBJ2-7	.	CASSQGPGLYEQYF	TGTGCCAGCAGCCAGGGACCAGGGCTTTACGAGCAGTACTTC
.	TRBV7-7	TRBJ2-1	TRBD1	CASSGPGGQQFF	TGTGCTAGCAGCGGACCAGGGGGTCAGCAGTTCTTC
.	TRBV5-1	TRBJ2-5	.	CASSLGLPQETQYF	TGCGCCAGCAGCTTGGGACTACCTCAAGAGACCCAGTACTTC
few	TRBV9	TRBJ2-5	TRBD2	CASSTSGTQETQYF	TGTGCCAGCAGCACTAGCGGGACCCAAGAGACCCAGTACTTC
.	TRBV10-3	TRBJ2-7	TRBD2	CAISVGLAGGLEQYF	TGTGCCATCAGTGTTGGACTAGCGGGAGGTCTCGAGCAGTACTTC
few	TRBV5-1	TRBJ1-1	.	CASSRSDSSNTEAFF	TGCGCCAGCAGCCGGTCGGACAGCTCGAACACTGAAGCTTTCTTT
few	TRBV2	TRBJ1-5	.	CATRETYVHQPQHF	TGTGCCACCCGTGAGACATACGTGCATCAGCCCCAGCATTTT
many	TRBV7-2	TRBJ1-1	TRBD1	CASSLAATGITEAFF	TGTGCCAGCAGCTTAGCTGCGACAGGGATTACTGAAGCTTTCTTT
few	TRBV6-5	TRBJ1-5	.	CASRTPGNNQPQHF	TGTGCCAGCAGAACTCCAGGAAACAATCAGCCCCAGCATTTT
few	TRBV3-1	TRBJ2-2	TRBD2	CASRNLAGAGELFF	TGTGCCAGCAGAAACCTAGCGGGGGCCGGGGAGCTGTTTTTT
.	TRBV5-6	TRBJ2-7	.	CASSLFGQPGYEQYF	TGTGCCAGCAGCTTGTTCGGACAACCGGGGTACGAGCAGTACTTC
many	TRBV7-6	TRBJ2-1	.	CASSVRQVTYNEQFF	TGTGCCAGCAGTGTCCGACAGGTTACCTACAATGAGCAGTTCTTC
.	TRBV11-2	TRBJ1-2	TRBD1	CASSFGQENGYTF	TGTGCCAGCAGCTTCGGACAGGAAAATGGCTACACCTTC
few	TRBV11-2	TRBJ2-1	TRBD1	CASSWVRGLVDEQFF	TGTGCCAGCAGCTGGGTCAGGGGGTTGGTGGATGAGCAGTTCTTC
once	TRBV6-5	TRBJ1-5	.	CASSYARDSYSLTQHF	TGTGCCAGCAGTTACGCGAGGGATTCTTACTCTTTGACCCAGCATTTT
.	TRBV12-3/TRBV12-4	TRBJ2-5	.	CASSPRVAQYF	TGTGCCAGCAGCCCCCGTGTGGCCCAGTACTTC
few	TRBV5-1	TRBJ2-3	TRBD2	CASSLEGALAEYTDTQYF	TGCGCCAGCAGCTTGGAGGGAGCCCTAGCGGAGTACACAGATACGCAGTATTTT
few	TRBV3-1	TRBJ2-2	TRBD2	CASSQGLAESEAGELFF	TGTGCCAGCAGCCAGGGACTAGCGGAATCAGAGGCCGGGGAGCTGTTTTTT
.	TRBV4-1	TRBJ2-1	TRBD2	CASSPGLAARSEQFF	TGCGCCAGCAGCCCCGGACTAGCGGCTCGTAGTGAGCAGTTCTTC
.	TRBV12-3/TRBV12-4	TRBJ1-1	.	CASSFNSMNTEAFF	TGTGCCAGCAGTTTCAACAGCATGAACACTGAAGCTTTCTTT
.	TRBV11-2	TRBJ2-3	.	CASSLGLGIDTQYF	TGTGCCAGCTCGCTTGGGCTAGGTATAGATACGCAGTATTTT
.	TRBV10-3	TRBJ2-7	TRBD2	CAISSGESSYEQYF	TGTGCCATCAGCAGCGGGGAAAGCTCCTACGAGCAGTACTTC
.	TRBV11-2	TRBJ2-2	.	CASTLRVNTGELFF	TGTGCCAGCACCCTTAGGGTTAACACCGGGGAGCTGTTTTTT